Listed below are T cell receptor beta chains from one sample, sequenced in a study of blood T cell repertoires in COVID-19. Assay: immunoSEQ multiplex PCR; the TCRdb copy retains only in-frame clones and omits some. The data show about 230,000 clones, with roughly 80% seen just once and approximately 7% held by the top ten. Material for sequencing was peripheral blood. The receptors shown here come from a woman aged 45-65 years with acute or convalescent COVID-19. CDR3s include the opening cysteine and the closing phenylalanine or tryptophan. The D gene is left open where the match is weak. Expanded clones get a size class; other rows say once, few or many, or leave the size out.

v_call	clone_size	j_call	d_call	cdr3_aa	cdr3_nt
TRBV3-1/TRBV3-2	.	TRBJ2-7	.	CASRPSTGAYEQYF	TGTGCCAGCAGACCCTCGACAGGAGCTTACGAGCAGTACTTC
TRBV2	.	TRBJ2-7	TRBD1	CASNRPGQGYEQYF	TGTGCCAGCAATAGACCGGGACAGGGCTACGAGCAGTACTTC
TRBV11-2	few	TRBJ2-4	TRBD2	CASSPSGGANIQYF	TGTGCCAGCAGCCCTAGCGGGGGGGCGAACATTCAGTACTTC
TRBV7-2	.	TRBJ2-3	TRBD1	CASSFPGQGTDTQYF	TGTGCCAGCAGCTTCCCGGGACAGGGCACAGATACGCAGTATTTT
TRBV5-8	.	TRBJ2-5	TRBD1	CASSQGPTGVETQYF	TGTGCCAGCAGCCAGGGACCAACAGGGGTGGAGACCCAGTACTTC
TRBV5-1	.	TRBJ2-7	.	CASSQLRGQEQYF	TGCGCCAGCAGTCAACTTCGGGGTCAAGAGCAGTACTTC
TRBV12-3/TRBV12-4	.	TRBJ1-1	.	CASSFGGRAEAFF	TGTGCCAGCAGTTTCGGGGGGAGGGCTGAAGCTTTCTTT
TRBV14	many	TRBJ1-1	.	CASSPNRAGGTEAFF	TGTGCCAGCAGCCCTAACCGGGCGGGGGGGACTGAAGCTTTCTTT
TRBV6-4	.	TRBJ2-5	.	CASSDNWGETQYF	TGTGCCAGCAGTGACAATTGGGGCGAGACCCAGTACTTC
TRBV7-2	once	TRBJ1-2	.	CASSLGMAENYGYTF	TGTGCCAGCAGCTTAGGAATGGCGGAGAACTATGGCTACACCTTC
TRBV7-7	once	TRBJ2-5	TRBD1	CASSSTIQTGDETQYF	TGTGCTAGCAGCTCTACCATCCAAACAGGGGACGAGACCCAGTACTTC
TRBV15	once	TRBJ2-7	TRBD1	CATSIDRGAYEQYF	TGTGCCACCAGCATTGACAGGGGCGCCTACGAGCAGTACTTC
TRBV19	.	TRBJ1-5	TRBD1	CASSAQGAVNQPQHF	TGTGCCAGTAGTGCTCAGGGGGCGGTCAATCAGCCCCAGCATTTT
TRBV6-5	.	TRBJ1-1	TRBD1	CASSAPGQYGSEAFF	TGTGCCAGCAGCGCCCCGGGACAGTACGGGTCAGAAGCTTTCTTT
TRBV28	.	TRBJ2-7	TRBD1	CASSSPGTGIYEQYF	TGTGCCAGCAGTTCCCCCGGGACAGGAATCTACGAGCAGTACTTC
TRBV4-1	few	TRBJ1-5	.	CASSQWLNQPQHF	TGCGCCAGCAGCCAATGGCTTAATCAGCCCCAGCATTTT
TRBV11-2	.	TRBJ2-3	.	CASSLDRGHGDTQYF	TGTGCCAGCAGCTTAGATCGGGGACACGGAGATACGCAGTATTTT
TRBV7-2	.	TRBJ1-6	TRBD1	CASFLGGARNSPLHF	TGTGCCAGTTTCTTAGGGGGCGCCCGTAATTCACCCCTCCACTTT
TRBV10-1	.	TRBJ2-1	.	CASSETGSDYNEQFF	TGCGCCAGCAGTGAGACGGGTTCGGATTACAATGAGCAGTTCTTC
TRBV5-1	.	TRBJ1-5	.	CASRAEVTQPQHF	TGCGCCAGCAGGGCAGAAGTCACTCAGCCCCAGCATTTT
TRBV3-1/TRBV3-2	.	TRBJ1-1	.	CASSQVINTEAFF	TGTGCCAGCAGCCAAGTTATTAACACTGAAGCTTTCTTT
TRBV27	many	TRBJ2-1	.	CASSLTDPLYNEQFF	TGTGCCAGCAGTTTAACGGATCCACTATACAATGAGCAGTTCTTC
TRBV11-3	.	TRBJ2-7	TRBD2	CASSSGTSGDEQYF	TGTGCCAGCAGCTCCGGGACTAGCGGGGACGAGCAGTACTTC
TRBV5-1	.	TRBJ2-5	TRBD2	CASSLDSGSSETQYF	TGCGCCAGCAGCTTGGATAGCGGGAGCTCAGAGACCCAGTACTTC
TRBV6-1	many	TRBJ2-1	TRBD2	CASSELAGGPNEQFF	TGTGCCAGCAGTGAATTAGCGGGAGGGCCTAATGAGCAGTTCTTC
TRBV5-6	.	TRBJ1-1	TRBD1	CASSFGTGTMNTEAFF	TGTGCCAGCAGCTTCGGGACAGGGACCATGAACACTGAAGCTTTCTTT
TRBV19	.	TRBJ1-2	.	CASSMPVQGPGYTF	TGTGCCAGTAGTATGCCGGTACAGGGACCCGGCTACACCTTC
TRBV12-3/TRBV12-4	.	TRBJ1-2	.	CASSSAGYGYTF	TGTGCCAGCAGTTCCGCGGGTTATGGCTACACCTTC
TRBV25-1	.	TRBJ1-3	.	CASSVAGSGNTIYF	TGTGCCAGCAGTGTGGCGGGCTCTGGAAACACCATATATTTT
TRBV14	.	TRBJ2-1	.	CASSQGGPQFF	TGTGCCAGCAGCCAGGGGGGGCCGCAGTTCTTC
TRBV5-6	few	TRBJ1-5	.	CASSSSGAGYSNQPQHF	TGTGCCAGCAGCTCATCAGGGGCCGGGTATAGCAATCAGCCCCAGCATTTT
TRBV11-1	.	TRBJ1-2	.	CASSSGGALGYGYTF	TGTGCCAGCAGCTCCGGTGGGGCCCTTGGCTATGGCTACACCTTC
TRBV30	.	TRBJ1-1	.	CAWSALRFGGNTEAFF	TGTGCCTGGAGTGCCCTCCGTTTCGGGGGGAACACTGAAGCTTTCTTT
TRBV18	.	TRBJ1-2	.	CASSPTLSQANYGYTF	TGTGCCAGCTCACCCACTTTATCACAGGCCAACTATGGCTACACCTTC
TRBV5-1	.	TRBJ2-7	.	CASSPIAFTYEQYF	TGCGCCAGCAGCCCTATCGCCTTCACCTACGAGCAGTACTTC
TRBV28	.	TRBJ2-3	.	CASSPGLSGTQYF	TGTGCCAGCAGTCCGGGACTCTCCGGGACGCAGTATTTT
TRBV28	.	TRBJ1-2	.	CASSPRPEGYTF	TGTGCCAGCAGCCCTCGTCCCGAGGGCTACACCTTC
TRBV24-1	many	TRBJ2-7	.	CATSDGEEQYF	TGTGCCACCAGTGATGGGGAGGAGCAGTACTTC
TRBV11-3	.	TRBJ2-5	.	CASSLNRETQYF	TGTGCCAGCAGCTTAAACAGGGAGACCCAGTACTTC
TRBV7-2	.	TRBJ1-1	.	CASSLENAGVTEAFF	TGTGCCAGCAGCTTAGAGAACGCAGGGGTCACTGAAGCTTTCTTT
TRBV7-3	.	TRBJ1-1	TRBD1	CASSHDRDTEAFF	TGTGCCAGCAGCCATGACAGGGATACTGAAGCTTTCTTT
TRBV7-2	.	TRBJ1-2	.	CASSSRTGGYYGYTF	TGTGCCAGCAGCTCCCGGACCGGGGGTTACTATGGCTACACCTTC
TRBV7-2	.	TRBJ1-1	.	CASSSLGLSSEEAFF	TGTGCCAGCAGCTCCCTCGGCCTCAGTTCGGAGGAAGCTTTCTTT
TRBV6-2/TRBV6-3	.	TRBJ2-2	TRBD1	CASTYRGTGELFF	TGTGCCAGCACTTACAGGGGCACCGGGGAGCTGTTTTTT
TRBV6-5	.	TRBJ2-3	TRBD2	CASSLAGGTPDTQYF	TGTGCCAGCAGTCTAGCGGGGGGTACCCCAGATACGCAGTATTTT
TRBV18	.	TRBJ2-1	TRBD1	CASSPPGQGNNEQFF	TGTGCCAGCTCACCACCGGGACAGGGAAATAATGAGCAGTTCTTC